A single sample gave rise to the 11 T cell receptor beta chains below, sequenced in a study of cytomegalovirus exposure and HLA in healthy donors. A multiplex PCR was run with 60 Vbeta primers and 13 Jbeta primers. Only in-frame clones appear in the TCRdb table, and some are missing; sequencing was by immunoSEQ multiplex PCR. The repertoire holds under 150,000 clones, with approximately 77% as singletons. The material sequenced was PBMCs. The source is a woman aged 40-49 years in good health and CMV-seronegative.

The chain joins TRBV7-3 to TRBJ2-3, with TRBD2 matching over 10 bases. This CDR3 contains 16 residues. Losses at the gene ends were 4 bases for V and 7 bases for J; bases not matched to a gene: 11. CDR1 and CDR2 (germline): SGHTA, FQGTGA. CDR3 loop: CASSSPTSGVMNTQYF. As DNA, the CDR3 is TGTGCCAGCAGCTCGCCCACTAGCGGGGTCATGAATACGCAGTATTTT.

The V gene is TRBV6-6, the J gene TRBJ2-7, with no clear D. Germline CDR1 reads MNHNY; CDR2 reads SVGAGI (reference sequence). The CDR3 extends over 15 amino acids. V was pared by 5 bases and J by 2 bases, with 16 bases between. As DNA, the CDR3 is TGTGCCAGCAGTAAGTTGGCAACAGTAACCTACGAGCAGTACTTC. Its translation: CASSKLATVTYEQYF.

The chain recombines TRBV5-1 with TRBJ1-1; D is undetermined. This CDR3 comprises 11 residues. V was pared by 0 bases and J by 8 bases, with 5 bases between. Germline V lookup: CDR1 SGHRS, CDR2 YFSETQ. The CDR3 is CASSLEQEAFF. The CDR3 DNA reads TGCGCCAGCAGCTTGGAACAGGAAGCTTTCTTT.

The rearrangement joins TRBV7-9 to TRBJ1-1, with D possibly TRBD1 on 6 matching bases. Trimming removed 8 bases from V and 10 bases from J, with 20 bases in between. The CDR3 loop spans 13 amino acids. Germline V gene lookup returns CDR1 SEHNR and CDR2 FQNEAQ (reference sequence). In DNA form, the CDR3 reads TGTGCCAGCGAAGGCTTGATGAGGGGGGGAGCTTTCTTT. The encoded protein is CASEGLMRGGAFF.

This clone was seen at least ten times. V and J are TRBV9 and TRBJ2-1; 9 nucleotides agree with TRBD1. The CDR3 length is 15 residues. CDR1 is SGDLS and CDR2 is YYNGEE in the germline V gene. Germline trimming cut 6 bases from V and 4 bases from J; bases unmatched to any gene: 8. CDR3 DNA sequence: TGTGCCAGCACCCTTCGGGGACAGGGATACAATGAGCAGTTCTTC. Protein: CASTLRGQGYNEQFF.

The chain couples TRBV18 to TRBJ1-4; possible D gene TRBD1, 6 bases. The CDR3 runs to 14 residues. Germline lookup yields CDR1 KGHSH and CDR2 LQKENI. Trimming stripped 2 bases from V and 6 bases from J, with 10 bases between. CDR3 loop: CASSPNQGYEKLFF. The CDR3 bases are TGTGCCAGCTCACCAAACCAGGGGTATGAAAAACTGTTTTTT.

The chain uses TRBV11-3 and TRBJ2-5; 8 bases fit TRBD2. With V trimmed by 3 bases and J by 4 bases, 1 base remained unmatched. The V gene's germline CDR1 is SGHNT and CDR2 YENEEA. The CDR3 runs to 13 residues. The CDR3 DNA follows: TGTGCCAGCAGCTTGGGACTAGGAGAGACCCAGTACTTC. It encodes CASSLGLGETQYF.

This chain uses TRBV9 with TRBJ1-3; no definite D call. V was cut by 1 base and J by 2 bases, with 13 bases left in between. The CDR3 loop spans 16 amino acids. Germline CDR1 and CDR2: SGDLS and YYNGEE. This CDR3 reads CASSVMYETPGNTIYF. Here the CDR3 DNA reads TGTGCCAGCAGCGTAATGTATGAGACACCTGGAAACACCATATATTTT. The complete variable domain, with remaining parts taken from reference TRBV9 and TRBJ1-3, reads DSGVTQTPKHLITATGQRVTLRCSPRSGDLSVYWYQQSLDQGLQFLIQYYNGEERAKGNILERFSAQQFPDLHSELNLSSLELGDSALYFCASSVMYETPGNTIYFGEGSWLTVV.

The rearrangement links TRBV7-9 to TRBJ1-2, with D hard to call. Germline V gives CDR1 SEHNR, CDR2 FQNEAQ (reference sequence). The CDR3 consists of 13 residues. Trimming took off 1 base at V and 14 bases at J, with 17 bases between the two ends. CDR3 residues: CASSLVSVSTGTF. CDR3 DNA sequence: TGTGCCAGCAGCTTAGTATCAGTGTCGACGGGTACCTTC.

This clone was detected only a few times. The chain combines TRBV6-5 with TRBJ1-4, with D possibly matching TRBD1 (6 bases). Germline assignment: CDR1 MNHEY and CDR2 SVGAGI. V shed 8 bases and J shed 6 bases, with 16 bases lying between them. The length of the CDR3 is 14 residues. The CDR3 nucleotides read TGTGCCAGCCAAAAACAGGGAAGAGATGAAAAACTGTTTTTT. The encoded protein is CASQKQGRDEKLFF.

This clone was counted a single time. J is TRBJ2-3 and V is TRBV5-6; 10 bases are shared with TRBD1. This CDR3 spans 18 amino acids. Per the germline V gene, CDR1 is SGHDT and CDR2 is YYEEEE. V lost 3 bases, J lost 1 base, and 11 bases stayed unmatched. CDR3 DNA sequence: TGTGCCAGCAGCTCCCTCCCCCCAGACAGGGGGCGCACAGATACGCAGTATTTT. This gives the protein CASSSLPPDRGRTDTQYF.